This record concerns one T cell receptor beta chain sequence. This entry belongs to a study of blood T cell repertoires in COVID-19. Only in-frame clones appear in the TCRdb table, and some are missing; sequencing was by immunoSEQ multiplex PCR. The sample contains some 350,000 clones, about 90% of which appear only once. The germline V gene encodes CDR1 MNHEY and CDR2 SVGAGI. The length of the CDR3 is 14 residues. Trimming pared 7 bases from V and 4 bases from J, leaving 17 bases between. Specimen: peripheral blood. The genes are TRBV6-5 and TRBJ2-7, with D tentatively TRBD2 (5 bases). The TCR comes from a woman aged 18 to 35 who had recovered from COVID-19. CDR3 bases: TGTGCCAGCAAGGACTTCAACCCCCCTTACGAGCAGTACGTC. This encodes CASKDFNPPYEQYV.